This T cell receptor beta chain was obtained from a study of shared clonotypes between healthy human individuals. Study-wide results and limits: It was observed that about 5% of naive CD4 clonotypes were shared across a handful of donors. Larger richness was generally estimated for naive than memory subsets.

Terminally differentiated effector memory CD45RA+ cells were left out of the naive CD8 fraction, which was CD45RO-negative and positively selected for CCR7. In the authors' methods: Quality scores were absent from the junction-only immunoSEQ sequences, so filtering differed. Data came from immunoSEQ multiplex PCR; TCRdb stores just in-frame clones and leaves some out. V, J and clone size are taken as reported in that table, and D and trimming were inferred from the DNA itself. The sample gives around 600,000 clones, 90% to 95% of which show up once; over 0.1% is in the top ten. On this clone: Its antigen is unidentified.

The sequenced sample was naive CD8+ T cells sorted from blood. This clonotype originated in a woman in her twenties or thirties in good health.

CDR3 loop: CASSLSGFANTGELFF. CDR3 bases: TGTGCCAGCAGTTTAAGCGGATTCGCGAACACCGGGGAGCTGTTTTTT. V gene TRBV28 combines with J gene TRBJ2-2, with D possibly being TRBD2 (5 bases). CDR1 and CDR2 (germline): MDHEN, SYDVKM. V was cut by 2 bases and J by 0 bases, with 10 bases left in between. The CDR3 sequence is 16 residues long. Variable domain in full (rest from reference TRBV28 and TRBJ2-2): DVKVTQSSRYLVKRTGEKVFLECVQDMDHENMFWYRQDPGLGLRLIYFSYDVKMKEKGDIPEGYSVSREKKERFSLILESASTNQTSMYLCASSLSGFANTGELFFGEGSRLTVL.